This T cell receptor beta chain came from a study of T cell clonality in common variable immunodeficiency. Study results and limitations: CVID subjects showed higher TCRbeta clonality than healthy controls. Shared TCRbeta clones were fewer between CVID subjects than controls.

V was clipped by 5 bases and J by 4 bases; unmatched bases: 6. Germline CDR1 LNHDA, CDR2 SQIVND (reference sequence). The CDR3 has 14 amino acids. This clone was detected many times. Antigen specificity is unknown. Read sequence stops 3 residues before the CDR3 end, and the germline J gene provides the missing end. Sequencing input was equivalent genomic DNA from CVID and controls. Sequencing was performed with immunoSEQ multiplex PCR; in TCRdb, only in-frame clones are kept and a portion is missing. Captured here are tens of thousands of clones, none seen once; the top ten comprise approximately 9.8%.

The rearrangement joins TRBV19 to TRBJ1-2, with TRBD1 matching 8 bases. This sequence originates from a person aged 18 to 75 in good health. Sequenced: peripheral blood mononuclear cells. The CDR3: CASSFRQGSYGYTF. The covered CDR3 bases are TGTGCCAGTAGTTTCAGACAGGGGAGCTATGGC.